This TCR beta chain came from a study of blood T cell repertoires in COVID-19. In the authors' workflow: Amplification of reference gene primers was used by the study to estimate nucleated cell counts. TCRdb's copy holds only in-frame clones and misses some; the assay was immunoSEQ multiplex PCR. Clone size and V and J calls were adopted from that table, with D and trimming inferred from the DNA. The data hold about 480,000 clones, with approximately 90% observed a single time. Participants were aged about 18 to 100 years from 20 to 30 US areas. The sequence was collected from a woman in her forties who had recovered from COVID-19. The sequenced sample consisted of PBMCs or T cells enriched from blood (not recorded which).

In nucleotides, the CDR3 is TGCGCCAGCAGCTTGGCCGGCCTAGCGGGAGGGATCGGGGAGCTGTTTTTT. It translates to CASSLAGLAGGIGELFF. The rearrangement uses TRBV5-1 and TRBJ2-2; 12 positions agree with TRBD2. V was pared by 0 bases and J by 7 bases, with 7 bases of the junction left unmatched. From germline, CDR1 is SGHRS and CDR2 YFSETQ. There are 17 residues in the CDR3.